The clone carrying this T cell receptor (beta chain) was seen ten or more times. The antigen remains undetermined. The team produced cDNA through 5'RACE using 10-nucleotide random UMIs. Each CDR3 protein gets one entry after TCRdb re-called the 5' RACE reads with MiXCR. The sample yields 74,000 or so distinct CDR3 sequences, 9.4% seen once. Unsorted libraries were generated from 2 million PBMCs held at -80 degrees C. The source of the sample is a study of neurological immune-mediated disorders. Study results and caveats: No CDR3 amino acid sequences recurred among expanded clones across subjects, suggesting private repertoires in all groups. The greatest TCR clonal expansion occurred in HTLV-1-associated myelopathy and the least in multiple sclerosis, which fell below healthy controls.

The CDR3 sequence is 14 residues long. V lost 6 bases and J 2 bases, leaving 14 bases between the germline ends. CDR1 and CDR2 from the germline V gene are MDHEN and SYDVKM. Input material: PBMCs. The chain employs TRBV28 and TRBJ2-7; tentatively, D is TRBD1 (5 bases). The sequence came from a man over 45 in good health. DNA of the CDR3: TGTGCCAGCAGACCACCGACAGCAACCTACGAGCAGTACTTC. Translation gives CASRPPTATYEQYF.